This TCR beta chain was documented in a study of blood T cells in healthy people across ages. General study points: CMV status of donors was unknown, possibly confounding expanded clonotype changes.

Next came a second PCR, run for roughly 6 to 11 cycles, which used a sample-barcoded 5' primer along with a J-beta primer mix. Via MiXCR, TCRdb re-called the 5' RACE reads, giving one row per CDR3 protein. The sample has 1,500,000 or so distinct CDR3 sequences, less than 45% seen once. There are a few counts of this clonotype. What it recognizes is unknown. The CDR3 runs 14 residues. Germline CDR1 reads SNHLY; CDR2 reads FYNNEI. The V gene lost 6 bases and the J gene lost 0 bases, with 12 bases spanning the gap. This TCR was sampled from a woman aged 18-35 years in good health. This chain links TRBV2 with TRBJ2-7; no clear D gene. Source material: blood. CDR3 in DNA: TGTGCCAGCAGGTCGTACCCGAGCTCCTACGAGCAGTACTTC. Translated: CASRSYPSSYEQYF.